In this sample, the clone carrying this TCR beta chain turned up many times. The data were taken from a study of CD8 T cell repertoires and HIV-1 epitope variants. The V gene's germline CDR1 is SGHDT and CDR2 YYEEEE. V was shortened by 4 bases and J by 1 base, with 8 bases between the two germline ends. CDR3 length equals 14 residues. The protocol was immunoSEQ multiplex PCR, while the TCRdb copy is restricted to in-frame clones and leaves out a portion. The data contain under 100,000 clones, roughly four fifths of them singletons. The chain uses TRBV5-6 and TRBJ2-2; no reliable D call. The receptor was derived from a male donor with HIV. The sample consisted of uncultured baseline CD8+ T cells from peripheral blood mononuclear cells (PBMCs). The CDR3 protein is CASSPEMNTGELFF. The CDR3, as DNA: TGTGCCAGCAGCCCGGAGATGAACACCGGGGAGCTGTTTTTT.